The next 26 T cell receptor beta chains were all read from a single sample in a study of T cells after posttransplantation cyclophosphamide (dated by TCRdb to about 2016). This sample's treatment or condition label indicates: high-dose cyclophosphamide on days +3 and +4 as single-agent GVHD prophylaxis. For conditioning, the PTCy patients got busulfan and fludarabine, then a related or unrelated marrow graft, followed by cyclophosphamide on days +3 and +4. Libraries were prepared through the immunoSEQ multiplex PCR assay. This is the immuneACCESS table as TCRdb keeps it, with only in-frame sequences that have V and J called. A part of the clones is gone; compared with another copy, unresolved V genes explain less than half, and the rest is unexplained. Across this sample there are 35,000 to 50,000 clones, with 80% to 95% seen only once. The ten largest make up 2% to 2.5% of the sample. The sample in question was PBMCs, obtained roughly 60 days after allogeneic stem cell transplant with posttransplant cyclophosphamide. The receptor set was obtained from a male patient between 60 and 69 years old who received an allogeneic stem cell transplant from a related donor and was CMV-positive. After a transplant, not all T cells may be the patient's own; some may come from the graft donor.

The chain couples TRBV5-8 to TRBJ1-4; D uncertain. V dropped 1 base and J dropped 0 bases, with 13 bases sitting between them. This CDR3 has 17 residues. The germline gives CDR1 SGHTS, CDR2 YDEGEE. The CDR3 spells CASSLWSGIATNEKLFF. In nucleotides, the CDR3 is TGTGCCAGCAGCTTGTGGTCAGGAATTGCAACTAATGAAAAACTGTTTTTT.

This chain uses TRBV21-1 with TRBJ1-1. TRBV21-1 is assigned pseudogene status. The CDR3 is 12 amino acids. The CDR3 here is CASSKALRGAFF. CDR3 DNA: TGTGCCAGCAGCAAAGCGCTCCGGGGAGCTTTCTTT.

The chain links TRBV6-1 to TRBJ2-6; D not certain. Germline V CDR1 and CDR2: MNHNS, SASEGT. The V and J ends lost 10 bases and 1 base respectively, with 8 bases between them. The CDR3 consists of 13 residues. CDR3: CAIWQSGANVLTF. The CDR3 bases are TGTGCCATCTGGCAATCTGGGGCCAACGTCCTGACTTTC.

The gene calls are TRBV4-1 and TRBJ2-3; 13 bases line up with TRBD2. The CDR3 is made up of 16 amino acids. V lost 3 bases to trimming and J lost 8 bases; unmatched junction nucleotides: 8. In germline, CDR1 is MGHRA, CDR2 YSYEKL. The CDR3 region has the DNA TGCGCCAGCAGCCACCTAAGGACTAGCGGGGGAGGTACGCAGTATTTT. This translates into CASSHLRTSGGGTQYF.

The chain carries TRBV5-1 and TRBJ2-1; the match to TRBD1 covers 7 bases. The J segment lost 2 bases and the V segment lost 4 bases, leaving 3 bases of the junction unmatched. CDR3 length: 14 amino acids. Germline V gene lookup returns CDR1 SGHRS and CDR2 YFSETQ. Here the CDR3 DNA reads TGCGCCAGCAGCCCGGGACAGACCTACAATGAGCAGTTCTTC. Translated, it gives CASSPGQTYNEQFF.

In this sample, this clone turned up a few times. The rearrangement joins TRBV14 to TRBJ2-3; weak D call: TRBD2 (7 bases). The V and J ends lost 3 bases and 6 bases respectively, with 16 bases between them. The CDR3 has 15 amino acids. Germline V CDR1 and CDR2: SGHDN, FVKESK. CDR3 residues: CASSHTGKGGDTQYF. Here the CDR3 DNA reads TGTGCCAGCAGCCACACGGGGAAGGGGGGGGATACGCAGTATTTT. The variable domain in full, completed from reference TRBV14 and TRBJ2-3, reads EAGVTQFPSHSVIEKGQTVTLRCDPISGHDNLYWYRRVMGKEIKFLLHFVKESKQDESGMPNNRFLAERTGGTYSTLKVQPAELEDSGVYFCASSHTGKGGDTQYFGPGTRLTVL.

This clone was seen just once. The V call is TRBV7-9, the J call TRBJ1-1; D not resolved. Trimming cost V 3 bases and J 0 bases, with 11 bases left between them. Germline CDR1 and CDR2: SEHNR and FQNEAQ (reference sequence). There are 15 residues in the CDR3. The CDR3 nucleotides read TGTGCCAGCAGCTTGGAGACTTGGGTGAACACTGAAGCTTTCTTT. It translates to CASSLETWVNTEAFF.

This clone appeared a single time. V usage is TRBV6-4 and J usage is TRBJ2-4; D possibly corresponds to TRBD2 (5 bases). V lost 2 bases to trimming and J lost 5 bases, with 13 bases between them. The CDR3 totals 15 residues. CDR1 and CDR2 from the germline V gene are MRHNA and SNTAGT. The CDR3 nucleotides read TGTGCCAGCAGTGACCTACTAGGGCACCAAAACATTCAGTACTTC. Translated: CASSDLLGHQNIQYF.

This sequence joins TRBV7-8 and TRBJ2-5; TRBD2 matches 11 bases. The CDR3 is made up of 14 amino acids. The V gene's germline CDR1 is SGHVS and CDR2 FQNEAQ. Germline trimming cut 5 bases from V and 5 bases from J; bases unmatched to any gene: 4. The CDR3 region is CASSTWTSGETQYF. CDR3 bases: TGTGCCAGCAGCACCTGGACTAGCGGGGAGACCCAGTACTTC.

This CDR3 is CASSLGGVRDTIYF. CDR3 nucleotides: TGTGCCAGCAGTTTAGGTGGTGTGAGGGACACCATATATTTT. The gene calls are TRBV27 and TRBJ1-3, with no clear D. The CDR3 is 14 amino acids. CDR1 is MNHEY, CDR2 SMNVEV, per germline (reference sequence). V lost 2 bases to trimming and J lost 8 bases, with 13 bases between them.

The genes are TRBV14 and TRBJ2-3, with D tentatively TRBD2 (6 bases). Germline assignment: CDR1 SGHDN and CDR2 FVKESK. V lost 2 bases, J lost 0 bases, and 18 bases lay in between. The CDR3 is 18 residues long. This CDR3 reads CASSQSPRLVLSTDTQYF. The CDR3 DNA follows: TGTGCCAGCAGCCAAAGCCCCCGACTAGTTCTTAGCACAGATACGCAGTATTTT. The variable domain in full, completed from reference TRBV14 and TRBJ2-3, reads EAGVTQFPSHSVIEKGQTVTLRCDPISGHDNLYWYRRVMGKEIKFLLHFVKESKQDESGMPNNRFLAERTGGTYSTLKVQPAELEDSGVYFCASSQSPRLVLSTDTQYFGPGTRLTVL.

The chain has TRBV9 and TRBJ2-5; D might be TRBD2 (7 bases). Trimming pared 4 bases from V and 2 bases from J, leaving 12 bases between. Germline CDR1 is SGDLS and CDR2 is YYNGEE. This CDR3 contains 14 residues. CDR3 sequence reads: CASSLQGGQETQYF. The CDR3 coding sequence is TGTGCCAGCAGCCTACAGGGAGGGCAAGAGACCCAGTACTTC.

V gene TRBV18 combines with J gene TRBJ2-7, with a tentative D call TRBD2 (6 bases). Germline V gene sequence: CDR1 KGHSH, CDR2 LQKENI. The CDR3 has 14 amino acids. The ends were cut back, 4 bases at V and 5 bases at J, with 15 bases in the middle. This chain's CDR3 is CASSRGAGLNEQYV. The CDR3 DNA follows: TGTGCCAGCTCACGCGGGGCAGGGCTAAACGAGCAGTACGTC.

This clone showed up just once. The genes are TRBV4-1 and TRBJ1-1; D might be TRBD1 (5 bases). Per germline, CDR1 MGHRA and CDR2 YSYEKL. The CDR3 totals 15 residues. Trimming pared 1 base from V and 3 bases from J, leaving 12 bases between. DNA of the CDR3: TGCGCCAGCAGCCAAGGCGAGGCGGGGGACACTGAAGCTTTCTTT. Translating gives CASSQGEAGDTEAFF.

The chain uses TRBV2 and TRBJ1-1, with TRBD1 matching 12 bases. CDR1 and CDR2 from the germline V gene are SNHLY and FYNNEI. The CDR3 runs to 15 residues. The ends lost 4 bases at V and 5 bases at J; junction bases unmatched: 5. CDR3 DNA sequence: TGTGCCAGCAGTGGGGACAGGGGGCTGGGGACTGAAGCTTTCTTT. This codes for CASSGDRGLGTEAFF.

This CDR3 is CASMRGRANTEAFF. The DNA for the CDR3 is TGTGCCAGCATGCGTGGCAGGGCGAACACTGAAGCTTTCTTT. The J gene is TRBJ1-1, the V gene TRBV2; D possibly corresponds to TRBD1 (5 bases). CDR3 length equals 14 residues. Per germline, CDR1 SNHLY and CDR2 FYNNEI. V was trimmed by 7 bases and J by 1 base, leaving 13 bases between them. The entire variable domain, with the rest obtained from reference TRBV2 and TRBJ1-1, is as follows: EPEVTQTPSHQVTQMGQEVILRCVPISNHLYFYWYRQILGQKVEFLVSFYNNEISEKSEIFDDQFSVERPDGSNFTLKIRSTKLEDSAMYFCASMRGRANTEAFFGQGTRLTVV.

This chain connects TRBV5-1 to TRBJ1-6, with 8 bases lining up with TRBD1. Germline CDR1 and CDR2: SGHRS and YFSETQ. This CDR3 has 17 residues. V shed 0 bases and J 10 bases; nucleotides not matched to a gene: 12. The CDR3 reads CASSLDTLGTGNSPLHF. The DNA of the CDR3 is TGCGCCAGCAGCTTGGACACTCTCGGGACAGGAAACTCACCCCTCCACTTT. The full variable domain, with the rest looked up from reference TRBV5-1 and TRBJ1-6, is KAGVTQTPRYLIKTRGQQVTLSCSPISGHRSVSWYQQTPGQGLQFLFEYFSETQRNKGNFPGRFSGRQFSNSRSEMNVSTLELGDSALYLCASSLDTLGTGNSPLHFGNGTRLTVT.

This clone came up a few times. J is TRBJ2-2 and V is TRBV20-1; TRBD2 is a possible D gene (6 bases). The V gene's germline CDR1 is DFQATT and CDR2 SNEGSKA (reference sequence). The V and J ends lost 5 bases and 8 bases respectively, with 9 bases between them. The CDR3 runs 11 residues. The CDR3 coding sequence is TGCAGTGCTTCTGCGGGGGGGGAGCTGTTTTTT. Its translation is CSASAGGELFF.

The CDR3 is CASSPGGGIEQYF. CDR3 in DNA: TGTGCCAGCTCACCGGGGGGGGGCATCGAGCAGTACTTC. The gene calls are TRBV18 and TRBJ2-7, with D maybe TRBD2 (7 bases). CDR1 KGHSH and CDR2 LQKENI come from the germline V gene. This CDR3 is built from 13 residues. V was cut by 3 bases and J by 6 bases, with 12 bases left in between. Drawing the rest from reference TRBV18 and TRBJ2-7, the complete variable domain is NAGVMQNPRHLVRRRGQEARLRCSPMKGHSHVYWYRQLPEEGLKFMVYLQKENIIDESGMPKERFSAEFPKEGPSILRIQQVVRGDSAAYFCASSPGGGIEQYFGPGTRLTVT.

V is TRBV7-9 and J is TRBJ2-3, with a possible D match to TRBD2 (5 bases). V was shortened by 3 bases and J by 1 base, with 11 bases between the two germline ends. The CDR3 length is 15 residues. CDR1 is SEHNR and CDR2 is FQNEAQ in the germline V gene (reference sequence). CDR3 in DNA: TGTGCCAGCAGCTTCTCAATACTAGGCACAGATACGCAGTATTTT. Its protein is CASSFSILGTDTQYF.

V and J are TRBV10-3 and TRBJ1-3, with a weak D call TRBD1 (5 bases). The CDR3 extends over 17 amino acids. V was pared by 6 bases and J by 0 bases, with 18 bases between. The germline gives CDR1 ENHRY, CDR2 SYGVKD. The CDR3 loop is CAIRGPPGQTSGNTIYF. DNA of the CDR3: TGTGCCATCAGGGGGCCTCCCGGACAAACCTCTGGAAACACCATATATTTT.

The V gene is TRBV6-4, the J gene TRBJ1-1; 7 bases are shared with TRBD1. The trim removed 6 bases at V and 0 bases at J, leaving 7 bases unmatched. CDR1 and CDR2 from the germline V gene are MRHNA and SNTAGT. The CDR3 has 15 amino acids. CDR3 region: CASSRDSFLNTEAFF. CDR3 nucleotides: TGTGCCAGCAGCCGGGACAGCTTCTTGAACACTGAAGCTTTCTTT.

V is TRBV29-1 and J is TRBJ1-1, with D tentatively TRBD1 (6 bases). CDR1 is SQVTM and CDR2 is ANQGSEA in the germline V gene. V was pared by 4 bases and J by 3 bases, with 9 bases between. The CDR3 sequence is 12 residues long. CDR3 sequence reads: CSVVPGDTEAFF. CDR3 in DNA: TGCAGCGTTGTTCCAGGGGACACTGAAGCTTTCTTT.

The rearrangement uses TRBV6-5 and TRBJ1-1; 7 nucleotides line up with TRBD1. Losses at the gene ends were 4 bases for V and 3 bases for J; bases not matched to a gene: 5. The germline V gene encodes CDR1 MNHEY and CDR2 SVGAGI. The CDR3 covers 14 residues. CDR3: CASSSIGQDTEAFF. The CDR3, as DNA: TGTGCCAGCAGTTCGATCGGACAGGACACTGAAGCTTTCTTT.

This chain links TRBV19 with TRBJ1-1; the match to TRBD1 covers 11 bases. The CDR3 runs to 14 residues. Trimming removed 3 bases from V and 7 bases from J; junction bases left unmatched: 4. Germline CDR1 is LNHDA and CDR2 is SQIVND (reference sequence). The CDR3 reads CASSILGQGGEAFF. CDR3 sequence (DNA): TGTGCCAGTAGTATCCTGGGACAGGGGGGTGAAGCTTTCTTT.

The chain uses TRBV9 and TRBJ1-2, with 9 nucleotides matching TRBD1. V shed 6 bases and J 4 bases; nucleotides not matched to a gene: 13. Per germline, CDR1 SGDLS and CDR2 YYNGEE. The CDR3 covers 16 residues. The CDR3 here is CASNPTTGTGPYGYTF. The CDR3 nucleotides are TGTGCCAGCAACCCGACCACCGGGACAGGGCCCTATGGCTACACCTTC.